This entry lists 13 T cell receptor beta chains sequenced from one sample in a study of blood T cell repertoires in COVID-19. Clones were sequenced by immunoSEQ multiplex PCR, and TCRdb holds only the in-frame ones, with some missing. The repertoire consists of more than 200,000 clones, with 88% occurring once and the leading ten covering around 1.6%. Material for sequencing was peripheral blood. The receptor set was obtained from a man in his sixties or seventies with acute or convalescent COVID-19.

This clone showed up many times. This chain uses TRBV5-1 with TRBJ1-1; the match to TRBD1 covers 10 bases. The CDR3 is 14 residues long. The V segment lost 2 bases and the J segment 7 bases; nucleotides outside the gene matches: 5. Germline V CDR1 and CDR2: SGHRS, YFSETQ. For the CDR3, the DNA is TGCGCCAGCAGCTTTACCGGGACAGGGGTTGAAGCTTTCTTT. Translating gives CASSFTGTGVEAFF. Full variable domain (rest looked up from reference TRBV5-1 and TRBJ1-1): KAGVTQTPRYLIKTRGQQVTLSCSPISGHRSVSWYQQTPGQGLQFLFEYFSETQRNKGNFPGRFSGRQFSNSRSEMNVSTLELGDSALYLCASSFTGTGVEAFFGQGTRLTVV.

This chain connects TRBV29-1 to TRBJ2-3; the D gene is possibly TRBD2 (6 bases). V dropped 6 bases and J dropped 4 bases, with 11 bases sitting between them. Looked up from germline, CDR1 is SQVTM and CDR2 is ANQGSEA. The CDR3 loop spans 12 amino acids. As DNA, the CDR3 is TGCAGCGTAACCCCGGGGGCAGATACGCAGTATTTT. Protein: CSVTPGADTQYF.

The chain has TRBV5-1 and TRBJ1-4; 8 positions agree with TRBD1. This CDR3 comprises 15 residues. Germline V gene data show CDR1 as SGHRS and CDR2 as YFSETQ. The trim removed 5 bases at V and 3 bases at J, leaving 6 bases unmatched. Written as DNA, the CDR3 is TGCGCCAGCAGTCGCCAGGGGGCCTCTAATGAAAAACTGTTTTTT. Its translation: CASSRQGASNEKLFF.

The J gene is TRBJ1-6, the V gene TRBV7-2; a possible D gene is TRBD1 (5 bases). The CDR3 is 13 amino acids. The V end was cut by 5 bases, the J end by 10 bases, with 12 bases between. Germline V CDR1 and CDR2: SGHTA, FQGNSA. CDR3 DNA sequence: TGTGCCAGCAGCGACAGAAGAGACTCACCCCTCCACTTT. This encodes CASSDRRDSPLHF.

The chain couples TRBV5-1 to TRBJ2-7; a weak D match, TRBD1 (6 bases). V lost 1 base and J lost 1, with 15 bases in between. The CDR3 runs to 16 residues. Germline V CDR1 and CDR2: SGHRS, YFSETQ. CDR3 amino acids: CASSLWGQGSSYEQYF. Here the CDR3 DNA reads TGCGCCAGCAGCTTGTGGGGCCAGGGGTCATCCTACGAGCAGTACTTC.

The chain has TRBV10-3 and TRBJ1-5; TRBD1 agrees at 7 bases. Trimming took 10 bases from V and 3 from J; bases not matched to a gene: 6. The CDR3 loop spans 13 amino acids. CDR1 is ENHRY and CDR2 is SYGVKD in the germline V gene. The CDR3 bases are TGTGCCACCCTACAGGGGACCAATCAGCCCCAGCATTTT. Encoded protein: CATLQGTNQPQHF.

This clone occurred once. The chain couples TRBV30 to TRBJ1-6; tentative D call: TRBD1 (5 bases). Trimming took 4 bases from V and 4 from J, leaving 11 bases between them. CDR1 and CDR2 (germline): GTSNPN, SVGIG (reference sequence). The CDR3 contains 14 residues. The CDR3 nucleotides read TGTGCCTGGACCCAAGGGGCTTATAATTCACCCCTCCACTTT. Protein: CAWTQGAYNSPLHF. Looking up the rest from reference TRBV30 and TRBJ1-6 gives the full variable domain: SQTIHQWPATLVQPVGSPLSLECTVEGTSNPNLYWYRQAAGRGLQLLFYSVGIGQISSEVPQNLSASRPQDRQFILSSKKLLLSDSGFYLCAWTQGAYNSPLHFGNGTRLTVT.

The chain employs TRBV5-6 and TRBJ1-5; 9 nucleotides match TRBD1. With V trimmed by 7 bases and J by 1 base, 12 bases remained unmatched. Germline CDR1 SGHDT, CDR2 YYEEEE. This CDR3 region has 17 residues. The CDR3: CASFTWTGAGSNQPQHF. The CDR3 DNA reads TGTGCCAGCTTCACTTGGACAGGGGCTGGAAGCAATCAGCCCCAGCATTTT.

In its sample, this clone was seen once. This chain uses TRBV6-2 or TRBV6-3 with TRBJ1-2; D is possibly TRBD1 (5 bases). Germline values: CDR1 MNHEY, CDR2 SVGEGT. This CDR3 is built from 15 residues. V lost 2 bases to trimming and J lost 4 bases, with 14 bases between them. This CDR3 is CASSYAGQGGYGYTF. CDR3 sequence (DNA): TGTGCCAGCAGTTACGCCGGGCAGGGAGGCTATGGCTACACCTTC.

The V gene is TRBV18, the J gene TRBJ2-7, with TRBD1 matching 9 bases. Trimming cost V 3 bases and J 0 bases; bases outside gene matches: 3. Germline assignment: CDR1 KGHSH and CDR2 LQKENI. The CDR3 consists of 15 residues. This CDR3 reads CASSPGTGSSYEQYF. CDR3 nucleotide sequence: TGTGCCAGCTCACCTGGGACAGGGAGCTCCTACGAGCAGTACTTC.

The chain uses TRBV28 and TRBJ2-7; 7 bases map to TRBD2. In germline, CDR1 is MDHEN, CDR2 SYDVKM. V lost 5 bases to trimming and J lost 4 bases; unmatched junction nucleotides: 11. The CDR3 is 15 residues long. DNA for the CDR3: TGTGCCAGCAGTGGGGGGGAGGGCAGGCGGTACGAGCAGTACTTC. It yields the protein CASSGGEGRRYEQYF.

The chain links TRBV18 to TRBJ2-2, with D perhaps matching TRBD1 (5 bases). CDR3 size: 15 residues. V lost 2 bases and J lost 2, with 9 bases in between. Germline V lookup: CDR1 KGHSH, CDR2 LQKENI. CDR3 loop: CASSPDRQNTGELFF. Here the CDR3 DNA reads TGTGCCAGCTCACCAGACAGACAAAACACCGGGGAGCTGTTTTTT.

The V gene is TRBV4-1, the J gene TRBJ2-3; TRBD2 might be the D (6 bases). Germline V gene lookup returns CDR1 MGHRA and CDR2 YSYEKL. Deletions cut 2 bases from V and 2 bases from J, with 8 bases between. The CDR3 contains 14 residues. The CDR3 sequence is CASSQRELTDTQYF. The CDR3 coding sequence is TGCGCCAGCAGCCAACGGGAGCTCACAGATACGCAGTATTTT.